Listed here are 23 T cell receptor beta chains from one sample, sequenced in a study of monozygotic twins with inflammatory bowel disease. TCRdb reprocessed the 5' RACE reads and keeps a single row for each CDR3 protein, giving no DNA. Its table lists approximately 420,000 distinct CDR3 sequences. Sequences were obtained from blood. These receptor sequences come from a human donor with ulcerative colitis or Crohn's disease, or a healthy co-twin of an affected twin (not recorded which).

This chain connects TRBV6-5 to TRBJ1-5. The V gene's germline CDR1 is MNHEY and CDR2 SVGAGI. The CDR3 length is 16 residues. CDR3 residues: CASSWVAQNSNQPQHF.

The chain employs TRBV11-2 and TRBJ1-2; the TCRdb call, TRBD1, lacks DNA for checking. The CDR3 is 14 residues long. CDR1 and CDR2 (germline): SGHAT, FQNNGV. The CDR3 sequence is CASSLRDRNYGYTF. Using reference TRBV11-2 and TRBJ1-2 for the parts outside the CDR3, the full variable domain is EAGVAQSPRYKIIEKRQSVAFWCNPISGHATLYWYQQILGQGPKLLIQFQNNGVVDDSQLPKDRFSAERLKGVDSTLKIQPAKLEDSAVYLCASSLRDRNYGYTFGSGTRLTVV.

This chain connects TRBV3-1 to TRBJ2-1; TCRdb calls TRBD2, which cannot be checked without DNA. The CDR3 length is 13 residues. In germline, CDR1 is LGHDT, CDR2 YNNKEL (reference sequence). The CDR3 is CASRLAGYNEQFF.

The J gene is TRBJ2-5, the V gene TRBV4-1; TCRdb's D call of TRBD1 is untestable without DNA. Germline loops: CDR1 MGHRA, CDR2 YSYEKL. The CDR3 consists of 15 residues. The CDR3 sequence is CASSQDGTRQETQYF.

The chain is built from TRBV14 and TRBJ2-1. The germline V gene has CDR1 SGHDN and CDR2 FVKESK. The CDR3 length is 16 residues. The CDR3 loop is CASSQGLAPPYNEQFF.

The chain links TRBV28 to TRBJ2-7; with no DNA, the TCRdb D assignment of TRBD2 cannot be verified. Germline loops: CDR1 MDHEN, CDR2 SYDVKM. The CDR3 is 15 amino acids. CDR3: CASSALAGSFYEQYF.

The rearrangement uses TRBV10-3 and TRBJ2-7; the TCRdb call, TRBD1, lacks DNA for checking. CDR3 length: 13 amino acids. Germline CDR1 ENHRY, CDR2 SYGVKD. The CDR3 spells CAIRRPTGYEQYF.

The chain recombines TRBV30 with TRBJ2-6. In germline, CDR1 is GTSNPN, CDR2 SVGIG (reference sequence). CDR3 length: 15 residues. The CDR3 reads CAWSLGSSGANVLTF.

This rearrangement joins TRBV19 to TRBJ2-7. The CDR3 loop spans 14 amino acids. Germline values: CDR1 LNHDA, CDR2 SQIVND (reference sequence). CDR3: CASSMVGPSYEQYF.

The chain employs TRBV5-1 and TRBJ2-3; the TCRdb call, TRBD2, lacks DNA for checking. Germline CDR1 is SGHRS and CDR2 is YFSETQ. The CDR3 spans 15 residues. This CDR3 is CASSGQLAGGGTQYF. The variable domain in full, with the rest retrieved from reference TRBV5-1 and TRBJ2-3, is KAGVTQTPRYLIKTRGQQVTLSCSPISGHRSVSWYQQTPGQGLQFLFEYFSETQRNKGNFPGRFSGRQFSNSRSEMNVSTLELGDSALYLCASSGQLAGGGTQYFGPGTRLTVL.

The rearrangement uses TRBV20-1 and TRBJ2-7; TCRdb lists TRBD1, though no DNA is available to test this call. Germline V CDR1 and CDR2: DFQATT, SNEGSKA (reference sequence). The CDR3 length is 14 residues. The CDR3 here is CSAPPAGTPYEQYF.

V gene TRBV11-2 combines with J gene TRBJ1-1. The CDR3 is 14 residues long. Germline lookup yields CDR1 SGHAT and CDR2 FQNNGV. CDR3 in amino acids: CASSHGSMNTEAFF.

The V and J genes are TRBV20-1 and TRBJ2-7. CDR1 and CDR2 (germline): DFQATT, SNEGSKA (reference sequence). The CDR3 runs to 13 residues. The chain's CDR3 is CSAPSASSYEQYF.

J is TRBJ1-6 and V is TRBV7-9. CDR1 is SEHNR and CDR2 is FQNEAQ in the germline V gene (reference sequence). There are 16 residues in the CDR3. The CDR3 here is CASSLALGGNNSPLHF. The whole variable domain, remainder taken from reference TRBV7-9 and TRBJ1-6, is DTGVSQNPRHKITKRGQNVTFRCDPISEHNRLYWYRQTLGQGPEFLTYFQNEAQLEKSRLLSDRFSAERPKGSFSTLEIQRTEQGDSAMYLCASSLALGGNNSPLHFGNGTRLTVT.

The V and J genes are TRBV28 and TRBJ2-7. CDR1 MDHEN and CDR2 SYDVKM come from the germline V gene. The CDR3 has 11 residues. CDR3 sequence reads: CASSFSHEQYF.

This CDR3 is CASSQAGAALETQYF. The V and J genes are TRBV7-3 and TRBJ2-5; lacking DNA, the TRBD1 call made by TCRdb goes unchecked. Germline V gene sequence: CDR1 SGHTA, CDR2 FQGTGA. This CDR3 is 15 amino acids long.

V and J are TRBV20-1 and TRBJ2-5; TCRdb lists TRBD2, though no DNA is available to test this call. The germline V gene encodes CDR1 DFQATT and CDR2 SNEGSKA (reference sequence). The CDR3 contains 13 residues. This CDR3 reads CSASRDLQETQYF.

J is TRBJ2-1 and V is TRBV7-2; the D call from TCRdb, TRBD1, cannot be confirmed without DNA. CDR3 length equals 15 residues. The germline V gene has CDR1 SGHTA and CDR2 FQGNSA. The CDR3 protein is CASSLTGTAYNEQFF. The full variable domain, with the rest looked up from reference TRBV7-2 and TRBJ2-1, is GAGVSQSPSNKVTEKGKDVELRCDPISGHTALYWYRQSLGQGLEFLIYFQGNSAPDKSGLPSDRFSAERTGGSVSTLTIQRTQQEDSAVYLCASSLTGTAYNEQFFGPGTRLTVL.

This chain links TRBV7-9 with TRBJ2-3. The V gene's germline CDR1 is SEHNR and CDR2 FQNEAQ (reference sequence). This CDR3 is 14 amino acids long. The CDR3 spells CASSLTLARDTQYF.

The chain links TRBV7-9 to TRBJ2-2; TCRdb outputs TRBD1, but without DNA this stays unchecked. From germline, CDR1 is SEHNR and CDR2 FQNEAQ (reference sequence). The CDR3 is made up of 11 amino acids. The CDR3 here is CASTGTGELFF.

The chain links TRBV9 to TRBJ2-3; the TRBD1 assignment by TCRdb is unverifiable without DNA. CDR1 and CDR2 from the germline V gene are SGDLS and YYNGEE. The CDR3 has 18 residues. The CDR3 reads CASSTRGYLTGSTDTQYF.

The genes are TRBV5-8 and TRBJ1-5; TCRdb indicates TRBD1, and absent DNA this call remains unverified. CDR1 SGHTS and CDR2 YDEGEE come from the germline V gene. The CDR3 runs 14 residues. CDR3 amino acids: CASSLGDRAQPQHF. The variable domain in full, with the rest retrieved from reference TRBV5-8 and TRBJ1-5, is EAGVTQSPTHLIKTRGQQATLRCSPISGHTSVYWYQQALGLGLQFLLWYDEGEERNRGNFPPRFSGRQFPNYSSELNVNALELEDSALYLCASSLGDRAQPQHFGDGTRLSIL.

This sequence joins TRBV20-1 and TRBJ2-1; TCRdb reports TRBD2, a call that lacks DNA to check it against. Germline-derived CDR1 and CDR2 are DFQATT and SNEGSKA (reference sequence). The CDR3 has 13 amino acids. The CDR3 sequence: CSAIAGSVNEQFF.